The T cell receptor (beta chain) described here comes from a study of T cell responses to AZD1222 COVID-19 vaccine. The CDR3 is 16 residues long. The J segment lost 8 bases and the V segment lost 0 bases, leaving 12 bases of the junction unmatched. Germline V gene data show CDR1 as MNHEY and CDR2 as SVGAGI. A remark on this clone: What it binds is not known.

Study results and caveats: Donors skewed white British and female; clonal diversity was possibly underestimated. Among AZD1222 vaccinees, only six or seven were seropositive at baseline.

Second-dose recipients at about 4 or about 12 weeks were treated as one pooled group. Clones were read by immunoSEQ multiplex PCR, and TCRdb kept only the in-frame ones, dropping some. The sample includes 150,000 to 250,000 clones, approximately 93% of them seen just once. This material consisted of peripheral blood, taken 28 days after the second AZD1222 dose. The gene calls are TRBV6-5 and TRBJ1-2, with 7 bases identical to TRBD1. The TCR was taken from an adult who received the AZD1222 COVID-19 vaccine. The CDR3 nucleotides are TGTGCCAGCAGTTACTCGAGGCCGGGACAGTCCTCCGGCTACACCTTC. Translation: CASSYSRPGQSSGYTF.